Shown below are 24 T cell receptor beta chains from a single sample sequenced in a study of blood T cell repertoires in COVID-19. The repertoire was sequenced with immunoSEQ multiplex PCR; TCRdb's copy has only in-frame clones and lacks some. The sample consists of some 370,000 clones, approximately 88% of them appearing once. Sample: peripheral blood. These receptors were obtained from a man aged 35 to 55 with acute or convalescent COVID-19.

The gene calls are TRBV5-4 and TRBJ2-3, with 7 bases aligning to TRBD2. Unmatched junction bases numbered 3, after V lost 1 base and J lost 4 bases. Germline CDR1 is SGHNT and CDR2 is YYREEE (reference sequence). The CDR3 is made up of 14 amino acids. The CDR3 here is CASSLRGDPDTQYF. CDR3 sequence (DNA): TGTGCCAGCAGCTTGCGGGGGGACCCAGATACGCAGTATTTT.

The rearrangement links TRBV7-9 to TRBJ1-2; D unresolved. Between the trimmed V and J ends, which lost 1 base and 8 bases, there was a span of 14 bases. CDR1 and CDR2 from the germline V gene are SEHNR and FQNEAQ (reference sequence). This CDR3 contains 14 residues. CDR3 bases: TGTGCCAGCAGCTTAGGAGGGCTTGAGACGGGCTACACCTTC. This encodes CASSLGGLETGYTF.

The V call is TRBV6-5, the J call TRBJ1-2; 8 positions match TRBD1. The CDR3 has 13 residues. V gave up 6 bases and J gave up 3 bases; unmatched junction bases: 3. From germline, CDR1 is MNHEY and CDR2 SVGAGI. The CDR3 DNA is TGTGCCAGCAGGGACAGGGAGGACTATGGCTACACCTTC. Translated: CASRDREDYGYTF.

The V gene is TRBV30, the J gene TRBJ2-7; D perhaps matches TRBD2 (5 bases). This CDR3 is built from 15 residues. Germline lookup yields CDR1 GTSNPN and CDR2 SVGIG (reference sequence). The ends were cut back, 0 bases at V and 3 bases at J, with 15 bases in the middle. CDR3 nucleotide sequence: TGTGCCTGGAGTGTAGGTAGCGTTCCCCTCTACGAGCAGTACTTC. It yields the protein CAWSVGSVPLYEQYF.

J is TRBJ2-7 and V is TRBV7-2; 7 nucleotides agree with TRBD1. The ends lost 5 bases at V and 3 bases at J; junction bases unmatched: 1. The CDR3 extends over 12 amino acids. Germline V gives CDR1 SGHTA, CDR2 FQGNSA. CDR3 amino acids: CASSGDSYEQYF. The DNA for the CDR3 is TGTGCCAGCAGCGGGGACAGCTACGAGCAGTACTTC.

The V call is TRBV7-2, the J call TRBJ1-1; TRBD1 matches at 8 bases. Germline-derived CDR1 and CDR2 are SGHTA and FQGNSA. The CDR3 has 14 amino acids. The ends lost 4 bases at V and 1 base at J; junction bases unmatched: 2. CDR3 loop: CASSSDRGNTEAFF. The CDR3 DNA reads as TGTGCCAGCAGCTCAGACAGGGGGAACACTGAAGCTTTCTTT.

The CDR3 sequence: CASSLAGLAGGHRSSYNEQFF. The DNA of the CDR3 is TGCGCCAGCAGCTTGGCCGGACTAGCGGGGGGCCACAGGAGCTCCTACAATGAGCAGTTCTTC. The gene calls are TRBV5-1 and TRBJ2-1; 14 positions agree with TRBD2. There are 21 residues in the CDR3. CDR1 is SGHRS, CDR2 YFSETQ, per germline. With 0 bases clipped from V and 0 bases from J, the junction kept 11 bases outside the gene matches. The variable domain in full, completed from reference TRBV5-1 and TRBJ2-1, reads KAGVTQTPRYLIKTRGQQVTLSCSPISGHRSVSWYQQTPGQGLQFLFEYFSETQRNKGNFPGRFSGRQFSNSRSEMNVSTLELGDSALYLCASSLAGLAGGHRSSYNEQFFGPGTRLTVL.

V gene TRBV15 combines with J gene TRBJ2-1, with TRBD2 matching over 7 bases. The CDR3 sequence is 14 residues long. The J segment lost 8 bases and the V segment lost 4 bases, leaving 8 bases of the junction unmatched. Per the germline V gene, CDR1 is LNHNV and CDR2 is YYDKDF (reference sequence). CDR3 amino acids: CATSKRPGGHEQFF. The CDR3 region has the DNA TGTGCCACCAGCAAGAGACCGGGGGGACATGAGCAGTTCTTC. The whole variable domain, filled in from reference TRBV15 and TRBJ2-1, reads DAMVIQNPRYQVTQFGKPVTLSCSQTLNHNVMYWYQQKSSQAPKLLFHYYDKDFNNEADTPDNFQSRRPNTSFCFLDIRSPGLGDTAMYLCATSKRPGGHEQFFGPGTRLTVL.

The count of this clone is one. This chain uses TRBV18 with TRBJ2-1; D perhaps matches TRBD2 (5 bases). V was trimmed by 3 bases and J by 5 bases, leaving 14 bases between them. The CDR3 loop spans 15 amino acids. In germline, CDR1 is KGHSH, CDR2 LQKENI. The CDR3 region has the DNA TGTGCCAGCTCACCCCTCAGAGGGCGGGACAATGAGCAGTTCTTC. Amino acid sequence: CASSPLRGRDNEQFF.

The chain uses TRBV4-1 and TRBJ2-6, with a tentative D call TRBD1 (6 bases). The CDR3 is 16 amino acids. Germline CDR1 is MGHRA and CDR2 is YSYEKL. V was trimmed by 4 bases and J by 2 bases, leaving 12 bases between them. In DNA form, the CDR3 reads TGCGCCAGCAGCCCAACAGGGAACCCTGGGGCCAACGTCCTGACTTTC. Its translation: CASSPTGNPGANVLTF.

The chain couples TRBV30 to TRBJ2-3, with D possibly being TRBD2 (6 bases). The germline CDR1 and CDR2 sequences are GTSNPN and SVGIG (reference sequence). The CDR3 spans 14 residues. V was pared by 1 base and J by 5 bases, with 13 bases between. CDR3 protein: CAWSASSVVDTQYF. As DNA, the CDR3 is TGTGCCTGGAGTGCGTCTAGCGTCGTAGATACGCAGTATTTT.

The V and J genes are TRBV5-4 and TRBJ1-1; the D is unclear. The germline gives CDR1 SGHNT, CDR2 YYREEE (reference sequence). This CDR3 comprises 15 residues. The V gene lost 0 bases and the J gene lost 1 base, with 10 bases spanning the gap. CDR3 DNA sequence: TGTGCCAGCAGCTTGGGGTTACGGGGGAACACTGAAGCTTTCTTT. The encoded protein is CASSLGLRGNTEAFF.

CDR3 loop: CASSVELTGELFF. Here the CDR3 DNA reads TGTGCCAGTAGCGTTGAGTTGACCGGGGAGCTGTTTTTT. The chain has TRBV19 and TRBJ2-2; no clear D. The V and J ends lost 6 bases and 5 bases respectively, with 10 bases between them. This CDR3 is built from 13 residues. Germline lookup yields CDR1 LNHDA and CDR2 SQIVND (reference sequence). Using reference TRBV19 and TRBJ2-2 for the parts outside the CDR3, the full variable domain is DGGITQSPKYLFRKEGQNVTLSCEQNLNHDAMYWYRQDPGQGLRLIYYSQIVNDFQKGDIAEGYSVSREKKESFPLTVTSAQKNPTAFYLCASSVELTGELFFGEGSRLTVL.

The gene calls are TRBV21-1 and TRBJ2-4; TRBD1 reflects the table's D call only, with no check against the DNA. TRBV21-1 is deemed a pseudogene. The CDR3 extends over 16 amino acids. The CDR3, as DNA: TGTGCCAGCAGCAAAGAGTCAGGGCTGGCCAAAAACATTCAGTACTTC. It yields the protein CASSKESGLAKNIQYF.

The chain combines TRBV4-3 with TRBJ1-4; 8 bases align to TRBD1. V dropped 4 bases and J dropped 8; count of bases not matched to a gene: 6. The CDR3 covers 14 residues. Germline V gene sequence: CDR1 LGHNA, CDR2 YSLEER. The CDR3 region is CASSLGQGREKLFF. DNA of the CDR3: TGCGCCAGCAGCCTAGGACAGGGCAGGGAAAAACTGTTTTTT.

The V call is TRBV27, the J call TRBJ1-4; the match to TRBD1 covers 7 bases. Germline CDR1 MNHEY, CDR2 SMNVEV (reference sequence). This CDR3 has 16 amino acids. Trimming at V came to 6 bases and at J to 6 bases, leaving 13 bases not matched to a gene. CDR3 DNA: TGTGCCAGCAGACCGAACCGACAGGGATCTGATGAAAAACTGTTTTTT. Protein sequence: CASRPNRQGSDEKLFF.

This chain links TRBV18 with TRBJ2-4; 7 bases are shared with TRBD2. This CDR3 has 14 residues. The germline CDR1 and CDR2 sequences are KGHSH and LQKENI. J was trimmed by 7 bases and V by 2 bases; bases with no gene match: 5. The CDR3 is CASSPVRESNIQYF. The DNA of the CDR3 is TGTGCCAGCTCACCAGTGCGGGAGAGTAACATTCAGTACTTC.

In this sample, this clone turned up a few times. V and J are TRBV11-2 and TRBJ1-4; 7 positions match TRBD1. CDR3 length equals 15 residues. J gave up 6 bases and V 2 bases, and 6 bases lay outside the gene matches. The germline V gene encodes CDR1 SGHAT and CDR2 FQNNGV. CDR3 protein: CASSLSATGYEKLFF. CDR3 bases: TGTGCCAGCAGCTTATCTGCGACAGGGTATGAAAAACTGTTTTTT.

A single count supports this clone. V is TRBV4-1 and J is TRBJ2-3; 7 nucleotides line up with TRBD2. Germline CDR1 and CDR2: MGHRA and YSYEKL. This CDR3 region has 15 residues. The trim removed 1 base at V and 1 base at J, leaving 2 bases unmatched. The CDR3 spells CASSQGRGGTDTQYF. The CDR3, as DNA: TGCGCCAGCAGCCAAGGCCGGGGGGGCACAGATACGCAGTATTTT.

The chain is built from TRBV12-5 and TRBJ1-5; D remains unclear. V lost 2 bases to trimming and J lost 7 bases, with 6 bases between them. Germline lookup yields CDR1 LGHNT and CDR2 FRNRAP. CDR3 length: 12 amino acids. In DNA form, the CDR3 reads TGTGCTAGTGGTTTGTTCGGGCAGCCCCAGCATTTT. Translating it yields CASGLFGQPQHF.

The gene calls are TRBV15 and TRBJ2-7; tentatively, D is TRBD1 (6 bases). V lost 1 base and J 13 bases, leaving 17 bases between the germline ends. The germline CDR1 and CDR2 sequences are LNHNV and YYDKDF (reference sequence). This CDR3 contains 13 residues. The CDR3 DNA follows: TGTGCCACCAGCAGAGTCGTACAGGGCGAGCCTTACTTC. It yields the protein CATSRVVQGEPYF.

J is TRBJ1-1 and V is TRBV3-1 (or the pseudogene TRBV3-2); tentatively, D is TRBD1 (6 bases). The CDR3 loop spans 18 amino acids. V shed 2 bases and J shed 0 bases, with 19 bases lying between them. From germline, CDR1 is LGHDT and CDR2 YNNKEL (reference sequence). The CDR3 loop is CASSQSVFPGHLNTEAFF. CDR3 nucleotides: TGTGCCAGCAGCCAATCGGTTTTCCCGGGACACCTGAACACTGAAGCTTTCTTT.

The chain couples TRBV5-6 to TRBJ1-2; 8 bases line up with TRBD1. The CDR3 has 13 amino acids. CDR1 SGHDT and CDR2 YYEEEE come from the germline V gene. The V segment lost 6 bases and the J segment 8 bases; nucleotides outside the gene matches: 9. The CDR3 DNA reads TGTGCCAGCAACAAAGACAGGGGCGGGGGCTACACCTTC. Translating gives CASNKDRGGGYTF. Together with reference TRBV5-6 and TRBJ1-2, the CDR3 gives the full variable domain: DAGVTQSPTHLIKTRGQQVTLRCSPKSGHDTVSWYQQALGQGPQFIFQYYEEEERQRGNFPDRFSGHQFPNYSSELNVNALLLGDSALYLCASNKDRGGGYTFGSGTRLTVV.

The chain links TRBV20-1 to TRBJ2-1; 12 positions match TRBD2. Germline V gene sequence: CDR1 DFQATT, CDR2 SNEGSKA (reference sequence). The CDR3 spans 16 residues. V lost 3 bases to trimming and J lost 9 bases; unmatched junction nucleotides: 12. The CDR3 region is CSASEASGGASGEQFF. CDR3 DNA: TGCAGTGCTAGTGAGGCTAGCGGGGGGGCGTCTGGTGAGCAGTTCTTC.